This T cell receptor beta chain comes out of a study of T-cell memory formation after mild COVID-19. A note on this clonotype: Its target is not known.

Per the germline V gene, CDR1 is MNHNS and CDR2 is SASEGT. The V and J ends lost 1 base and 10 bases respectively, with 20 bases between them. This CDR3 contains 17 residues. TCRdb passed the 5' RACE reads through MiXCR, listing each CDR3 protein once. The sample lists approximately 340,000 distinct CDR3 sequences, over 10% occurring once. Findings and caveats of the study: Second-wave clones with a day 37 peak had unconfirmed SARS-CoV-2 specificity. In pre-infection memory, a portion of responding clones appeared, which suggested that cross-reactive memory joined. Day 15 to 85 contractors were CD4/CD8 balanced; later expanders leaned CD4+.

This chain joins TRBV6-1 and TRBJ1-6, with D possibly being TRBD1 (5 bases). Material for sequencing was PBMCs or a T cell subset sorted from them (not recorded which). This TCR came from a man between 18 and 29 years old who had mild COVID-19 (a few samples of this study predate the infection). Cell type and time point are not known. Here the CDR3 reads CASSEEHLGRGSSPLHF. CDR3 bases: TGTGCCAGCAGTGAAGAACATCTCGGGAGGGGAAGCTCACCCCTCCACTTT.